This T cell receptor (beta chain) appears in the sequencing data of a study of PD-L1 blockade in urothelial cancer. Study context: Patients' prior chemotherapy regimens numbered 0 to 3. Researchers found blood samples held a median of approximately 150,000 T cells.

Clones were sequenced by immunoSEQ multiplex PCR, and TCRdb holds only the in-frame ones, with some missing. This table has around 79,000 clones, around four fifths appearing once. As for time point: pretreatment peripheral blood. The patients had locally advanced or metastatic urothelial carcinoma. This CDR3 has 15 residues. Per germline, CDR1 WNHNN and CDR2 SYGVQD (reference sequence). V was trimmed by 8 bases and J by 8 bases, leaving 23 bases between them. The V gene is TRBV10-1, the J gene TRBJ2-3; D possibly corresponds to TRBD2 (6 bases). The clonotype was recovered from a middle-aged man with urothelial cancer. This material consisted of PBMCs, taken around atezolizumab (anti-PD-L1) treatment. Here the CDR3 DNA reads TGCGCCAGCGTAAACCCACCGAATTCGCGGGGTACGCAGTATTTT. It translates to CASVNPPNSRGTQYF.